The 13 T cell receptor beta chains listed next were all sequenced from one sample in a study of blood T cell repertoires in COVID-19. The method was immunoSEQ multiplex PCR; TCRdb's version includes in-frame clones alone and lacks a portion of them. The repertoire holds 150,000 or so clones, with less than 95% as singletons. Sequencing was done on a sample of peripheral blood. The receptors were sampled from a man aged 50 or older with acute or convalescent COVID-19.

The rearrangement uses TRBV6-5 and TRBJ1-4; 7 bases match TRBD1. V was pared by 1 base and J by 4 bases, with 6 bases of the junction left unmatched. The CDR3 totals 16 residues. The germline V gene encodes CDR1 MNHEY and CDR2 SVGAGI. In nucleotides, the CDR3 is TGTGCCAGCAGTTACTTACCCGGGACAGTTAATGAAAAACTGTTTTTT. Translation: CASSYLPGTVNEKLFF.

This chain links TRBV11-1 with TRBJ2-7; 7 nucleotides line up with TRBD2. The CDR3 is made up of 14 amino acids. The V gene's germline CDR1 is SGHAT and CDR2 FQDESV (reference sequence). V shed 0 bases, J shed 3 bases, and the junction held 2 bases outside the gene matches. The CDR3 region has the DNA TGTGCCAGCAGCTTAGCTAGCGGGTACTACGAGCAGTACTTC. Protein: CASSLASGYYEQYF.

The genes are TRBV30 and TRBJ1-1, with 7 bases fitting TRBD1. The CDR3 contains 13 residues. V shed 3 bases and J 2 bases; nucleotides not matched to a gene: 3. Germline CDR1 reads GTSNPN; CDR2 reads SVGIG (reference sequence). The CDR3 loop is CAWSTGANTEAFF. DNA for the CDR3: TGTGCCTGGAGCACAGGGGCCAACACTGAAGCTTTCTTT.

This clone has only one observation. The chain employs TRBV10-3 and TRBJ2-1; 9 bases agree with TRBD2. V shed 7 bases and J 4 bases; nucleotides not matched to a gene: 5. The CDR3 is made up of 14 amino acids. Germline V gene data show CDR1 as ENHRY and CDR2 as SYGVKD. In nucleotides, the CDR3 is TGTGCCATCAATCCTAGCGGGGAGTACAATGAGCAGTTCTTC. It translates to CAINPSGEYNEQFF.

This clone occurred once. The chain recombines TRBV3-1 (or the pseudogene TRBV3-2) with TRBJ2-2; D is possibly TRBD1 (6 bases). The CDR3 runs to 16 residues. The V and J ends lost 4 bases and 5 bases respectively, with 17 bases between them. Per the germline V gene, CDR1 is LGHDT and CDR2 is YNNKEL (reference sequence). In DNA, the CDR3 is TGTGCCAGCAGCCTGGGGGCTAGGGGTCGGACCGGGGAGCTGTTTTTT. Its translation: CASSLGARGRTGELFF.

J is TRBJ2-7 and V is TRBV5-6; 8 bases are shared with TRBD1. The CDR3 length is 14 residues. With 1 base clipped from V and 3 bases from J, the junction kept 3 bases outside the gene matches. Germline loops: CDR1 SGHDT, CDR2 YYEEEE. In DNA form, the CDR3 reads TGTGCCAGCAGCTTGACGACAGGGGACTACGAGCAGTACGTC. Amino acids: CASSLTTGDYEQYV.

The V gene is TRBV6-5, the J gene TRBJ1-1; D is uncertain. The germline V gene encodes CDR1 MNHEY and CDR2 SVGAGI. CDR3 length equals 16 residues. Trimming pared 0 bases from V and 3 bases from J, leaving 14 bases between. CDR3 bases: TGTGCCAGCAGTTACTCGACGGGTGGAGGTTACACTGAAGCTTTCTTT. Its protein product is CASSYSTGGGYTEAFF.

V gene TRBV6-2 or TRBV6-3 combines with J gene TRBJ2-7; 14 bases match TRBD2. The CDR3 extends over 15 amino acids. J gave up 2 bases and V 5 bases, and 2 bases lay outside the gene matches. From germline, CDR1 is MNHEY and CDR2 SVGEGT. This chain's CDR3 is CASSGTSGSTYEQYF. The CDR3 bases are TGTGCCAGCAGTGGGACTAGCGGGAGCACCTACGAGCAGTACTTC.

The V call is TRBV19, the J call TRBJ1-1, with 7 bases aligning to TRBD1. Germline V CDR1 and CDR2: LNHDA, SQIVND (reference sequence). The CDR3 is 14 residues long. The V and J ends lost 5 bases and 2 bases, in that order; junction bases with no gene match: 5. CDR3 protein: CASSLDRANTEAFF. CDR3 DNA: TGTGCCAGTAGTCTCGACAGGGCAAACACTGAAGCTTTCTTT. Using reference TRBV19 and TRBJ1-1 for the parts outside the CDR3, the full variable domain is DGGITQSPKYLFRKEGQNVTLSCEQNLNHDAMYWYRQDPGQGLRLIYYSQIVNDFQKGDIAEGYSVSREKKESFPLTVTSAQKNPTAFYLCASSLDRANTEAFFGQGTRLTVV.

This chain links TRBV6-2 or TRBV6-3 with TRBJ1-6, with D uncertain. The CDR3 contains 14 residues. Germline CDR1 reads MNHEY; CDR2 reads SVGEGT. The V and J ends lost 5 bases and 4 bases respectively, with 9 bases between them. The CDR3 nucleotides read TGTGCCAGCAGTACGCCCGCGTATAATTCACCCCTCCACTTT. Protein product: CASSTPAYNSPLHF.

The chain recombines TRBV19 with TRBJ2-3; TRBD2 agrees at 14 bases. Trimming removed 5 bases from V and 6 bases from J; junction bases left unmatched: 13. Germline V gene data show CDR1 as LNHDA and CDR2 as SQIVND (reference sequence). CDR3 length: 18 amino acids. The CDR3 sequence: CASSSPVGLAGGGDTQYF. The CDR3 coding sequence is TGTGCCAGTAGTTCACCCGTCGGACTAGCGGGGGGCGGGGATACGCAGTATTTT. The entire variable domain, with the rest obtained from reference TRBV19 and TRBJ2-3, is as follows: DGGITQSPKYLFRKEGQNVTLSCEQNLNHDAMYWYRQDPGQGLRLIYYSQIVNDFQKGDIAEGYSVSREKKESFPLTVTSAQKNPTAFYLCASSSPVGLAGGGDTQYFGPGTRLTVL.

The V and J genes are TRBV7-8 and TRBJ1-4; 12 bases are shared with TRBD1. The CDR3 has 18 residues. CDR1 and CDR2 (germline): SGHVS, FQNEAQ. The V segment lost 5 bases and the J segment 3 bases; nucleotides outside the gene matches: 10. The CDR3: CASSRSRDRGRSNEKLFF. The CDR3, as DNA: TGTGCCAGCAGCCGTAGCCGGGACAGGGGGCGATCTAATGAAAAACTGTTTTTT.

This clone was observed at least ten times. J is TRBJ1-4 and V is TRBV25-1; TRBD1 agrees at 8 bases. Germline lookup yields CDR1 MGHDK and CDR2 SYGVNS. The CDR3 contains 14 residues. V trimming: 6 bases; J trimming: 5 bases; junction bases outside the gene matches: 5. For the CDR3, the DNA is TGTGCCAGCAGGGGGGACAGGAAGAATGAAAAACTGTTTTTT. It specifies CASRGDRKNEKLFF. Filled out from reference TRBV25-1 and TRBJ1-4, the complete variable domain reads EADIYQTPRYLVIGTGKKITLECSQTMGHDKMYWYQQDPGMELHLIHYSYGVNSTEKGDLSSESTVSRIRTEHFPLTLESARPSHTSQYLCASRGDRKNEKLFFGSGTQLSVL.